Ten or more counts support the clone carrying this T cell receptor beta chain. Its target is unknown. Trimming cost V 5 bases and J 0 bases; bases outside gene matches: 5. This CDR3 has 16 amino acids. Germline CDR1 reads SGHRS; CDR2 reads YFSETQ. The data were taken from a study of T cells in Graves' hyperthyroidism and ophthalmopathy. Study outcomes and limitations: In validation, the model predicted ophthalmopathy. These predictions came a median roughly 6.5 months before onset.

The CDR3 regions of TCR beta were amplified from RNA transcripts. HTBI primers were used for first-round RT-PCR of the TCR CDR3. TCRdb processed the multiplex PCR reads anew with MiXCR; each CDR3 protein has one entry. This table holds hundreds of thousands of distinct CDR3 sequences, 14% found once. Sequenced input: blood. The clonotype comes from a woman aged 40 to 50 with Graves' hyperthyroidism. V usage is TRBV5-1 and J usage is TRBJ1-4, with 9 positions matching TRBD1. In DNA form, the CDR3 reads TGCGCCAGCAGGAGGACAGGGGATACAACTAATGAAAAACTGTTTTTT. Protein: CASRRTGDTTNEKLFF.